Presented here are 9 T cell receptor beta chains from one specimen sequenced in a study of blood T cell repertoires in COVID-19. The table came from immunoSEQ multiplex PCR; TCRdb's copy has only in-frame clones and leaves some out. The sample lists about 190,000 clones, about 88% seen once, with 5% to 7.5% in the top ten. Sample: peripheral blood. Receptors originate from a middle-aged woman who had recovered from COVID-19.

This sequence joins TRBV3-1 (or the pseudogene TRBV3-2) and TRBJ2-7; no definite D call. The germline V gene has CDR1 LGHDT and CDR2 YNNKEL (reference sequence). The CDR3 runs 13 residues. V lost 0 bases and J lost 3, with 6 bases in between. CDR3 DNA sequence: TGTGCCAGCAGCCAAGATCCCTACTACGAGCAGTACTTC. As protein: CASSQDPYYEQYF.

The rearrangement uses TRBV16 and TRBJ2-7, with D unresolved. The V gene lost 0 bases and the J gene lost 0 bases, with 6 bases spanning the gap. Per the germline V gene, CDR1 is KGHSY and CDR2 is FQNENV. This CDR3 region has 14 residues. Here the CDR3 DNA reads TGTGCCAGCAGCCAATCGGTCAGCTCCTACGAGCAGTACTTC. It encodes CASSQSVSSYEQYF.

This clone appeared once. The chain recombines TRBV3-1 (or the pseudogene TRBV3-2) with TRBJ2-3; D is unclear. Per the germline V gene, CDR1 is LGHDT and CDR2 is YNNKEL (reference sequence). The V gene lost 4 bases and the J gene lost 5 bases, with 7 bases spanning the gap. The CDR3 has 12 amino acids. This CDR3 is CASSPSLDTQYF. The CDR3 DNA reads as TGTGCCAGCAGCCCCTCTTTAGATACGCAGTATTTT.

In this sample, this clone turned up once. CDR3 protein: CASGRTDSSPLHF. The CDR3 coding sequence is TGTGCCAGCGGTAGGACGGACTCATCACCCCTCCACTTT. The rearrangement joins TRBV28 to TRBJ1-6; no firm D call. V shed 8 bases and J shed 10 bases, with 15 bases lying between them. Germline-derived CDR1 and CDR2 are MDHEN and SYDVKM. The CDR3 totals 13 residues.

This clone was counted a few times. Here the CDR3 DNA reads TGCGCCAGCAGCTCCGACAGGGGCGAGGGTGAAAAACTGTTTTTT. Residues: CASSSDRGEGEKLFF. J is TRBJ1-4 and V is TRBV5-1; 8 bases fit TRBD1. The CDR3 runs to 15 residues. Germline CDR1 is SGHRS and CDR2 is YFSETQ. Trimming removed 3 bases from V and 7 bases from J; junction bases left unmatched: 8.

This clone showed up just once. The CDR3 loop is CASSQVGGWEYYGYTF. DNA for the CDR3: TGTGCCAGCAGCCAAGTGGGAGGATGGGAGTACTATGGCTACACCTTC. The genes are TRBV4-2 and TRBJ1-2; the D is unclear. From germline, CDR1 is LGHNA and CDR2 YNFKEQ. The CDR3 is made up of 16 amino acids. V was shortened by 1 base and J by 3 bases, with 15 bases between the two germline ends.

This clone was recorded a few times. The chain uses TRBV19 and TRBJ2-2; D remains unclear. V lost 3 bases, J lost 4 bases, and 12 bases lay in between. The CDR3 has 15 residues. The germline gives CDR1 LNHDA, CDR2 SQIVND (reference sequence). CDR3 sequence (DNA): TGTGCCAGTAGTATTGGTAGCCTCCTCACCGGGGAGCTGTTTTTT. Protein product: CASSIGSLLTGELFF.

The chain employs TRBV11-2 and TRBJ2-1; D uncertain. Trimming removed 1 base from V and 0 bases from J, with 19 bases in between. CDR1 is SGHAT and CDR2 is FQNNGV in the germline V gene. CDR3 size: 19 residues. The DNA for the CDR3 is TGTGCCAGCAGCTTAGCCGGCGTCGTCAGGCCGACCTCCTACAATGAGCAGTTCTTC. It codes for CASSLAGVVRPTSYNEQFF.

V usage is TRBV3-1 (or the pseudogene TRBV3-2) and J usage is TRBJ1-1; no firm D call. Germline CDR1 reads LGHDT; CDR2 reads YNNKEL (reference sequence). Trimming left V 4 bases short and J 1 base short, with 10 bases between. The CDR3 has 14 amino acids. The CDR3 DNA follows: TGTGCCAGCAGCCTGACACTTAGGAACACTGAAGCTTTCTTT. Translating it yields CASSLTLRNTEAFF.